The T cell receptor (beta chain) described here comes from a study of blood T cell repertoires in COVID-19. Background on the study: In each case, the material was cDNA or gDNA derived from T cells, B-cell-depleted T cells, or PBMCs.

Assay used: immunoSEQ multiplex PCR; TCRdb lists only in-frame clones, some missing. The repertoire includes under 250,000 clones, about 86% of them detected once, and just under 9% sits in the top ten. V lost 1 base and J 4 bases, leaving 17 bases between the germline ends. The length of the CDR3 is 15 residues. In germline, CDR1 is GTSNPN, CDR2 SVGIG (reference sequence). The sequencing sample was made of PBMCs or T cells enriched from blood (not recorded which). The V gene is TRBV30, the J gene TRBJ2-7; D uncertain. The sequence was collected from a woman aged 45 to 65 with acute COVID-19. DNA of the CDR3: TGTGCCTGGAGTGCCCCCTTTTCCAGATCTTACGAGCAGTACTTC. The encoded protein is CAWSAPFSRSYEQYF.